These T cell receptor beta chains were read from a single sample in a study of cytomegalovirus exposure and HLA in healthy donors. Assay: immunoSEQ multiplex PCR; the TCRdb copy retains only in-frame clones and omits some. The sample carries 120,000 to 150,000 clones, approximately 82% recorded once. The sample consisted of PBMCs. These receptors all come from a woman aged 35 to 49 in good health and CMV-seronegative. Both conserved end residues are part of each CDR3. Fields, in order: D gene, J gene, clone size, V gene, CDR3 protein, CDR3 DNA. The D gene is left open where the match is weak. Clone size, where shown, is once, few, many, or a class for clones that have expanded.

.,TRBJ1-6,.,TRBV18,CASSPMSGENSPLHF,TGTGCCAGCTCACCGATGTCAGGGGAGAATTCACCCCTCCACTTT
.,TRBJ1-1,.,TRBV9,CASSVLPTRHTEAFF,TGTGCCAGCAGCGTACTGCCAACGAGGCACACTGAAGCTTTCTTT
TRBD2,TRBJ2-7,.,TRBV6-5,CASQDTSAYEQYF,TGTGCCAGCCAAGATACTAGCGCGTACGAGCAGTACTTC
TRBD1,TRBJ1-3,.,TRBV9,CASSVRTGVMTGNTIYF,TGTGCCAGCAGCGTGAGGACAGGGGTCATGACGGGAAACACCATATATTTT
TRBD2,TRBJ2-7,few,TRBV5-8,CASSSLAVIYEQYF,TGTGCCAGCAGCTCACTAGCGGTTATCTACGAGCAGTACTTC
TRBD2,TRBJ2-7,.,TRBV7-2,CASSLDPLAGAYEQYF,TGTGCCAGCAGCTTAGACCCCCTAGCGGGAGCGTACGAGCAGTACTTC
.,TRBJ1-2,.,TRBV7-6,CASSSPQGGPSDGYTF,TGTGCCAGCAGCTCCCCCCAGGGCGGCCCCTCAGACGGCTACACCTTC
.,TRBJ2-4,few,TRBV29-1,CSERDGIYRRQRGKHIQYF,TGCAGCGAGAGAGACGGGATTTATCGGAGGCAGCGAGGGAAACACATTCAGTACTTC
.,TRBJ2-7,.,TRBV7-3,CASRGGMRDEQYF,TGTGCCAGCAGGGGCGGGATGAGGGACGAGCAGTACTTC
.,TRBJ1-2,.,TRBV5-1,CASSLDPLGERTGGYTF,TGCGCCAGCAGCTTGGACCCCCTTGGTGAGCGGACGGGTGGCTACACCTTC
.,TRBJ2-1,.,TRBV7-2,CASSRRFDNEQFF,TGTGCCAGCAGCCGGAGGTTCGACAATGAGCAGTTCTTC
TRBD1,TRBJ2-2,.,TRBV4-2,CASSAGQGDGELFF,TGTGCCAGCAGCGCCGGACAGGGCGACGGGGAGCTGTTTTTT
TRBD2,TRBJ2-7,.,TRBV28,CASTSPGGVHEQYF,TGTGCCAGCACCTCCCCGGGGGGAGTACACGAGCAGTACTTC
TRBD1,TRBJ1-1,.,TRBV6-4,CASSKTGGIGAEAFF,TGTGCCAGCAGTAAGACAGGGGGCATTGGAGCTGAAGCTTTCTTT
.,TRBJ1-6,once,TRBV4-3,CASRKGERGSPLHF,TGCGCCAGCAGGAAGGGGGAAAGAGGGTCACCCCTCCACTTT
.,TRBJ1-2,.,TRBV9,CASSVTGSMRSNGYTF,TGTGCCAGCAGCGTAACAGGGTCGATGAGGTCGAATGGCTACACCTTC
TRBD1,TRBJ1-1,.,TRBV13,CASSFGRGYTEAFF,TGTGCCAGCAGCTTCGGCAGGGGGTACACTGAAGCTTTCTTT
TRBD1,TRBJ2-2,.,TRBV25-1,CASSDRLGTGGNTGELFF,TGTGCCAGCAGTGATCGACTCGGGACAGGGGGCAACACCGGGGAGCTGTTTTTT
.,TRBJ1-1,.,TRBV2,CAPKGEAGTEAFF,TGTGCCCCTAAAGGGGAAGCGGGCACTGAAGCTTTCTTT
TRBD2,TRBJ2-3,.,TRBV6-6,CASRGGDTQYF,TGTGCCAGCAGGGGGGGGGATACGCAGTATTTT
TRBD1,TRBJ2-2,.,TRBV7-9,CASSTWTGPTGELFF,TGTGCCAGCAGCACATGGACAGGGCCCACCGGGGAGCTGTTTTTT
.,TRBJ2-1,.,TRBV27,CASTSRANRRDEQFF,TGTGCCAGCACCAGTCGGGCAAATCGGCGGGATGAGCAGTTCTTC
TRBD1,TRBJ1-2,.,TRBV5-6,CASSLVAGQRYTF,TGCGCCAGCAGCTTGGTGGCGGGACAGCGCTACACCTTC
.,TRBJ2-4,.,TRBV5-1,CASSLGGQSKNIQYF,TGCGCCAGCAGCTTGGGTGGACAGTCCAAAAACATTCAGTACTTC
TRBD1,TRBJ2-5,few,TRBV2,CASSDRGTPQYF,TGTGCCAGCAGTGACAGGGGGACGCCCCAGTACTTC
.,TRBJ1-1,few,TRBV29-1,CSVELMNTEAFF,TGCAGCGTTGAATTAATGAACACTGAAGCTTTCTTT
.,TRBJ2-2,.,TRBV6-5,CASSYLRGTGELFF,TGTGCCAGCAGTTACTTACGGGGGACCGGGGAGCTGTTTTTT
TRBD2,TRBJ2-7,.,TRBV15,CAIQRDWRDEQYF,TGTGCCATCCAGCGGGATTGGCGGGACGAGCAGTACTTC
TRBD2,TRBJ2-1,.,TRBV27,CASSYSGGGAYNEQFF,TGTGCCAGCAGTTACTCCGGGGGGGGCGCCTACAATGAGCAGTTCTTC
TRBD1,TRBJ2-7,.,TRBV14,CASSLTGGTPGQYF,TGTGCCAGCAGCCTTACAGGGGGCACCCCAGGACAGTACTTC
TRBD1,TRBJ2-6,.,TRBV10-3,CAISDTGTGTGANVLTF,TGTGCCATCAGTGACACCGGGACAGGGACTGGGGCCAACGTCCTGACTTTC
TRBD1,TRBJ2-7,.,TRBV9,CASSPGGGQGVYEQYF,TGTGCCAGCAGCCCGGGGGGGGGACAGGGGGTTTACGAGCAGTACTTC
TRBD1,TRBJ2-3,.,TRBV5-4,CASSLLNRGTDTQYF,TGTGCCAGCAGCTTGTTAAACAGGGGGACAGATACGCAGTATTTT
TRBD1,TRBJ2-1,.,TRBV5-6,CASRRTGGNEQFF,TGTGCCAGCAGGAGGACAGGGGGCAATGAGCAGTTCTTC
.,TRBJ2-1,.,TRBV5-4,CASSSIYPNEQFF,TGTGCCAGCAGCTCTATATACCCCAATGAGCAGTTCTTC
TRBD1,TRBJ1-4,.,TRBV7-2,CASSLQGAQEKLFF,TGTGCCAGCAGCTTACAGGGGGCGCAGGAAAAACTGTTTTTT
TRBD2,TRBJ2-1,few,TRBV7-9,CASSPIILAVVGNEQFF,TGTGCCAGCAGCCCTATAATACTAGCGGTCGTGGGCAATGAGCAGTTCTTC
.,TRBJ2-7,.,TRBV27,CASSLGRGIYEQYF,TGTGCCAGCAGTTTAGGTCGGGGAATCTACGAGCAGTACTTC
TRBD1,TRBJ2-7,few,TRBV5-6,CASSSGDRVYEQYF,TGTGCCAGCAGCTCCGGGGACAGGGTCTACGAGCAGTACTTC
TRBD2,TRBJ2-5,.,TRBV7-2,CASSLAPRFGDLAGGQETQYF,TGTGCCAGCAGCTTAGCGCCCAGATTCGGCGATCTAGCGGGAGGGCAAGAGACCCAGTACTTC
.,TRBJ1-1,once,TRBV20-1,CSARTPEAFF,TGCAGTGCTCGCACACCAGAAGCTTTCTTT
.,TRBJ1-1,.,TRBV7-9,CAARDMGNTEAFF,TGTGCAGCCCGGGACATGGGGAACACTGAAGCTTTCTTT
.,TRBJ1-1,.,TRBV13,CASSLEDQGNTEAFF,TGTGCCAGCAGCTTAGAGGACCAGGGGAACACTGAAGCTTTCTTT
TRBD2,TRBJ2-3,.,TRBV5-1,CASSPGGTQYF,TGCGCCAGCAGCCCGGGAGGAACGCAGTATTTT
.,TRBJ2-1,few,TRBV11-2,CASSGLEYNEQFF,TGTGCCAGCAGTGGGCTGGAATACAATGAGCAGTTCTTC
TRBD1,TRBJ2-3,.,TRBV5-4,CASSGDRVSDTQYF,TGTGCCAGCAGTGGGGACAGGGTTTCAGATACGCAGTATTTT